These T cell receptor beta chains were read from a single sample in a study of sequential checkpoint blockade in melanoma. Generated by immunoSEQ multiplex PCR, the TCRdb table keeps only in-frame clones and is missing some. The repertoire holds about 2,000 clones, with around 24% as singletons. Here the sequenced sample was tumor tissue (inferred from file names), taken from a patient given nivolumab and ipilimumab in sequence. The receptors were gathered from a human donor with melanoma. Both conserved end residues are part of each CDR3. Fields, in order: D gene, V gene, J gene, clone size, CDR3 protein, CDR3 DNA. D genes are given only for firm matches. The size of a clone is reported for some rows only, either as once, few or many, or as a class for expanded clones.

D gene: TRBD2; V gene: TRBV6-8; J gene: TRBJ2-1; clone size: large; CDR3 protein: CASNPGLAFNYNEQFF; CDR3 DNA: TGTGCCAGCAACCCGGGACTAGCGTTTAACTACAATGAGCAGTTCTTC
D gene: TRBD2; V gene: TRBV6-8; J gene: TRBJ2-3; clone size: medium-sized; CDR3 protein: CASSKASGGTDTQYF; CDR3 DNA: TGTGCCAGCAGTAAGGCTAGCGGGGGCACAGATACGCAGTATTTT
D gene: -; V gene: TRBV7-5; J gene: TRBJ1-6; clone size: few; CDR3 protein: CASSQTGADNSPLHF; CDR3 DNA: TGTGCCAGCAGCCAAACGGGCGCTGATAATTCACCCCTCCACTTT
D gene: TRBD1; V gene: TRBV6-8; J gene: TRBJ1-2; clone size: -; CDR3 protein: CASGLAGQGAYGYTF; CDR3 DNA: TGTGCCAGTGGTTTGGCGGGACAGGGAGCGTATGGCTACACCTTC
D gene: -; V gene: TRBV28; J gene: TRBJ2-1; clone size: -; CDR3 protein: CASSRPSSFIDEQFF; CDR3 DNA: TGTGCCAGCAGTCGCCCGAGTAGCTTTATTGATGAGCAGTTCTTC
D gene: -; V gene: TRBV10-2; J gene: TRBJ2-1; clone size: -; CDR3 protein: CASSDGVSSYNEQFF; CDR3 DNA: TGCGCCAGCAGTGACGGGGTCAGCTCCTACAATGAGCAGTTCTTC
D gene: TRBD2; V gene: TRBV5-1; J gene: TRBJ2-5; clone size: -; CDR3 protein: CASSLGAGGSETQYF; CDR3 DNA: TGCGCCAGCAGCTTAGGAGCGGGAGGGTCAGAGACCCAGTACTTC
D gene: -; V gene: TRBV29-1; J gene: TRBJ2-1; clone size: -; CDR3 protein: CSVVEQLSYNEQFF; CDR3 DNA: TGCAGCGTTGTTGAGCAATTGTCCTACAATGAGCAGTTCTTC
D gene: -; V gene: TRBV18; J gene: TRBJ2-7; clone size: -; CDR3 protein: CASSLTRPTDVHEQYF; CDR3 DNA: TGTGCCAGCTCACTAACCAGGCCCACGGACGTACACGAGCAGTACTTC
D gene: -; V gene: TRBV12-5; J gene: TRBJ2-2; clone size: -; CDR3 protein: CASGSDSINTGELFF; CDR3 DNA: TGTGCTAGTGGTTCGGACAGTATAAACACCGGGGAGCTGTTTTTT
D gene: -; V gene: TRBV29-1; J gene: TRBJ1-5; clone size: few; CDR3 protein: CSVVGGGNQPQHF; CDR3 DNA: TGCAGCGTCGTGGGGGGGGGCAATCAGCCCCAGCATTTT
D gene: TRBD1; V gene: TRBV11-3; J gene: TRBJ1-5; clone size: medium-sized; CDR3 protein: CASSSTGPGNQPQHF; CDR3 DNA: TGTGCCAGCAGCTCGACAGGGCCCGGCAATCAGCCCCAGCATTTT
D gene: -; V gene: TRBV7-5; J gene: TRBJ1-6; clone size: few; CDR3 protein: CASSEDRGRPTGIRALHF; CDR3 DNA: TGTGCCAGCAGCGAAGACAGGGGGCGGCCGACGGGGATTCGAGCCCTCCACTTT
D gene: TRBD2; V gene: TRBV6-8; J gene: TRBJ2-1; clone size: medium-sized; CDR3 protein: CASSKLAGGPDEQFF; CDR3 DNA: TGTGCCAGCAGCAAACTAGCGGGAGGGCCGGATGAGCAGTTCTTC
D gene: -; V gene: TRBV5-1; J gene: TRBJ1-1; clone size: -; CDR3 protein: CASSFGTRWWGTEAFF; CDR3 DNA: TGCGCCAGCAGCTTCGGGACCCGTTGGTGGGGGACTGAAGCTTTCTTT
D gene: TRBD1; V gene: TRBV6-8; J gene: TRBJ1-5; clone size: -; CDR3 protein: CASSYGQGGNQPQHF; CDR3 DNA: TGTGCCAGCAGTTACGGACAGGGAGGCAATCAGCCCCAGCATTTT
D gene: TRBD1; V gene: TRBV10-3; J gene: TRBJ1-2; clone size: few; CDR3 protein: CAISESQSGQGVINYGYTF; CDR3 DNA: TGTGCCATCAGTGAGTCTCAATCGGGACAGGGGGTTATCAACTATGGCTACACCTTC
D gene: TRBD1; V gene: TRBV11-1; J gene: TRBJ2-4; clone size: -; CDR3 protein: CASSERDRVAKNIQYF; CDR3 DNA: TGTGCCAGCAGCGAACGTGACAGGGTAGCCAAAAACATTCAGTACTTC
D gene: -; V gene: TRBV14; J gene: TRBJ2-3; clone size: -; CDR3 protein: CASSQDVGAPSTDTQYF; CDR3 DNA: TGTGCCAGCAGCCAAGATGTAGGCGCCCCTAGCACAGATACGCAGTATTTT
D gene: -; V gene: TRBV19; J gene: TRBJ1-5; clone size: -; CDR3 protein: CASSIGQSVQPQHF; CDR3 DNA: TGTGCCAGTAGTATAGGACAGTCCGTTCAGCCCCAGCATTTT
D gene: TRBD1; V gene: TRBV6-8; J gene: TRBJ1-5; clone size: medium-sized; CDR3 protein: CASSYRRGTGDNQPQHF; CDR3 DNA: TGTGCCAGCAGTTACAGGAGAGGGACAGGGGATAATCAGCCCCAGCATTTT
D gene: -; V gene: TRBV30; J gene: TRBJ1-3; clone size: once; CDR3 protein: CAWSHSSGNTIYF; CDR3 DNA: TGTGCCTGGAGTCACAGCTCTGGAAACACCATATATTTT
D gene: TRBD1; V gene: TRBV28; J gene: TRBJ1-2; clone size: -; CDR3 protein: CASSPPTGGHYGYTF; CDR3 DNA: TGTGCCAGCAGTCCTCCGACAGGGGGCCACTATGGCTACACCTTC
D gene: -; V gene: TRBV6-8; J gene: TRBJ1-5; clone size: -; CDR3 protein: CASSYFTGTSQPQHF; CDR3 DNA: TGTGCCAGCAGTTACTTTACAGGGACCTCTCAGCCCCAGCATTTT
D gene: -; V gene: TRBV7-6; J gene: TRBJ2-5; clone size: medium-sized; CDR3 protein: CASSPRQPAKETQYF; CDR3 DNA: TGTGCCAGCAGCCCCCGACAGCCAGCCAAAGAGACCCAGTACTTC
D gene: TRBD1; V gene: TRBV6-8; J gene: TRBJ1-5; clone size: medium-sized; CDR3 protein: CASSSPGQGNQPQHF; CDR3 DNA: TGTGCCAGCAGTTCACCGGGACAGGGCAATCAGCCCCAGCATTTT
D gene: -; V gene: TRBV19; J gene: TRBJ1-3; clone size: -; CDR3 protein: CASSWVYRDTASGNTIYF; CDR3 DNA: TGTGCCAGTAGTTGGGTGTACCGGGACACCGCCTCTGGAAACACCATATATTTT
D gene: -; V gene: TRBV11-3; J gene: TRBJ2-7; clone size: medium-sized; CDR3 protein: CASSPQGRSYEQYF; CDR3 DNA: TGTGCCAGCAGCCCCCAGGGTAGATCCTACGAGCAGTACTTC
D gene: TRBD1; V gene: TRBV9; J gene: TRBJ2-3; clone size: -; CDR3 protein: CASSAWGQGTDTQYF; CDR3 DNA: TGTGCCAGCAGCGCCTGGGGACAGGGGACAGATACGCAGTATTTT
D gene: -; V gene: TRBV6-8; J gene: TRBJ2-1; clone size: -; CDR3 protein: CATRGSYNEQFF; CDR3 DNA: TGTGCCACCAGGGGTTCCTACAATGAGCAGTTCTTC
D gene: -; V gene: TRBV6-8; J gene: TRBJ2-1; clone size: -; CDR3 protein: CASRLAHNEQFF; CDR3 DNA: TGTGCCAGCAGGCTAGCGCACAATGAGCAGTTCTTC
D gene: TRBD1; V gene: TRBV19; J gene: TRBJ1-5; clone size: -; CDR3 protein: CASSIWTGNQPQHF; CDR3 DNA: TGTGCCAGTAGTATTTGGACAGGGAATCAGCCCCAGCATTTT
D gene: TRBD1; V gene: TRBV12-5; J gene: TRBJ2-1; clone size: -; CDR3 protein: CASGLGAGTGERQFF; CDR3 DNA: TGTGCTAGTGGTTTGGGGGCCGGGACAGGGGAGCGACAGTTCTTC
D gene: TRBD2; V gene: TRBV11-3; J gene: TRBJ2-1; clone size: large; CDR3 protein: CASSSQTGTSGGEQFF; CDR3 DNA: TGTGCCAGCAGCTCGCAGACCGGGACTAGCGGCGGTGAGCAGTTCTTC
D gene: TRBD2; V gene: TRBV25-1; J gene: TRBJ2-5; clone size: -; CDR3 protein: CASRVRGSFQETQYF; CDR3 DNA: TGTGCCAGCAGGGTGCGGGGGAGCTTCCAAGAGACCCAGTACTTC
D gene: -; V gene: TRBV18; J gene: TRBJ2-7; clone size: -; CDR3 protein: CASSPPNPYEQYF; CDR3 DNA: TGTGCCAGCTCACCACCGAACCCCTACGAGCAGTACTTC
D gene: -; V gene: TRBV4-1; J gene: TRBJ2-7; clone size: -; CDR3 protein: CASSQVGANTYEQYF; CDR3 DNA: TGCGCCAGCAGCCAAGTTGGGGCCAATACCTACGAGCAGTACTTC